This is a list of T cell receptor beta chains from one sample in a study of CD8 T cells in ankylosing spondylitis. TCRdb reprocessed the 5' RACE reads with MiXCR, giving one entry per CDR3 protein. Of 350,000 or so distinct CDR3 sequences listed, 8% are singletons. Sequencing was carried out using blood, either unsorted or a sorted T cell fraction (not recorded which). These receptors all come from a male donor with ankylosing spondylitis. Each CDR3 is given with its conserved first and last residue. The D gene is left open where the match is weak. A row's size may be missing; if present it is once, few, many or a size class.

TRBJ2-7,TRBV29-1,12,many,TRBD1,CSVGITGDEQYF,TGCAGCGTTGGGATTACAGGGGACGAGCAGTACTTC
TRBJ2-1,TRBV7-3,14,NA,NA,CASSRDYTSREQFF,TGTGCCAGCAGTCGCGATTATACCTCGAGGGAGCAGTTCTTC
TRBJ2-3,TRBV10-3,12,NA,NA,CAISIPGDTQYF,TGTGCCATCAGCATTCCAGGGGATACGCAGTATTTT
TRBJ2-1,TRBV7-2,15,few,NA,CASSSRERRGNEQFF,TGTGCCAGCAGCTCCAGGGAGCGACGGGGGAATGAGCAGTTCTTC
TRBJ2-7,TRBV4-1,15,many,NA,CASSHDRDSSYEQYF,TGCGCCAGCAGCCATGATCGAGACAGTTCCTACGAGCAGTACTTC
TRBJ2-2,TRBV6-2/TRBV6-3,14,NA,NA,CASSYSRRSGELFF,TGTGCCAGCAGTTACTCCCGTCGGTCCGGGGAGCTGTTTTTT
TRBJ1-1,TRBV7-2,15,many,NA,CASSFRRGMNTEAFF,TGTGCCAGCAGCTTCCGACGGGGTATGAACACTGAAGCTTTCTTT
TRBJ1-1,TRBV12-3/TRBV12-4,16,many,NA,CASSLRAPGGSTEAFF,TGTGCCAGCAGTTTGAGGGCCCCCGGAGGGAGCACTGAAGCTTTCTTT
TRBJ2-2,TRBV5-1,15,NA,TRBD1,CASSLGDSDTGELFF,TGCGCCAGCAGCTTGGGGGACAGCGACACCGGGGAGCTGTTTTTT
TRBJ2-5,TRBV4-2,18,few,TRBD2,CASSQERMAGGRQETQYF,TGTGCCAGCAGCCAAGAGCGGATGGCGGGAGGTCGGCAAGAGACCCAGTACTTC
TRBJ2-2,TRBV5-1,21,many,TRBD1,CASSPKKVWVRDRTNTGELFF,TGCGCCAGCAGCCCGAAAAAGGTCTGGGTCCGGGACAGGACGAACACCGGGGAGCTGTTTTTT
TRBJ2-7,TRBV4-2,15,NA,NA,CASSQDWGTRYEQYF,TGTGCCAGCAGCCAAGATTGGGGGACCAGATACGAGCAGTACTTC
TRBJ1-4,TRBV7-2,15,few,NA,CASSLDAGFGEKLFF,TGTGCCAGCAGCTTAGATGCAGGGTTTGGAGAAAAACTGTTTTTT
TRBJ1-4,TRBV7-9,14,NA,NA,CASSFSQANEKLFF,TGTGCCAGCAGCTTCTCCCAGGCTAATGAAAAACTGTTTTTT
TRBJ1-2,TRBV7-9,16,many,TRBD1,CASSLAIGTGSYGYTF,TGTGCCAGCAGCTTAGCAATCGGGACAGGGAGCTATGGCTACACCTTC
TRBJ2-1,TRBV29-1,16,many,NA,CSVKSTLTFSYNEQFF,TGCAGCGTTAAATCAACGCTAACTTTTTCTTACAATGAGCAGTTCTTC
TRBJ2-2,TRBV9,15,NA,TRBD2,CASREAGGPFGELFF,TGTGCCAGCAGAGAGGCGGGAGGGCCGTTCGGGGAGCTGTTTTTT
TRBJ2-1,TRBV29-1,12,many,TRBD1,CSVRTGFNEQFF,TGCAGCGTCAGGACAGGGTTCAATGAGCAGTTCTTC
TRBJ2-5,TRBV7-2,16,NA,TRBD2,CASSSRASGSRETQYF,TGTGCCAGCAGCTCCCGAGCTAGCGGGAGTCGGGAGACCCAGTACTTC
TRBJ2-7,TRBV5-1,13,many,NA,CASSLGRENEQYF,TGCGCCAGCAGCTTGGGGAGGGAAAACGAGCAGTACTTC
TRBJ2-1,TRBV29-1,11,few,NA,CSVLKALEQFF,TGCAGCGTTTTAAAGGCCCTTGAGCAGTTCTTC
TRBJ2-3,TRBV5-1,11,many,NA,CASTGVGSQYF,TGCGCCAGCACTGGGGTCGGCTCGCAGTATTTT
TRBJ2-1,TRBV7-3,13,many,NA,CASSSVEGRKQFF,TGTGCCAGCAGCAGCGTAGAGGGTAGGAAGCAGTTCTTC
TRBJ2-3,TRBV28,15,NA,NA,CASRNSGGTTDTQYF,TGTGCCAGCAGGAATAGCGGAGGGACCACAGATACGCAGTATTTT
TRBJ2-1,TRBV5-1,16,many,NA,CASSSSRTDYHNEQFF,TGCGCCAGCAGCTCATCACGGACAGATTACCACAATGAGCAGTTCTTC
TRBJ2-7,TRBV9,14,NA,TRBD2,CASSVDGGSREQYF,TGTGCCAGCAGCGTAGACGGCGGGAGCCGCGAGCAGTACTTC
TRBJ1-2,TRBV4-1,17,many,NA,CASSQDNEGQGVYGYTF,TGCGCCAGCAGCCAAGACAACGAAGGGCAGGGAGTCTATGGCTACACCTTC
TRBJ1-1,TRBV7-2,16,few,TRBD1,CASSLETGAENTEAFF,TGTGCCAGCAGCTTAGAAACAGGGGCCGAGAACACTGAAGCTTTCTTT
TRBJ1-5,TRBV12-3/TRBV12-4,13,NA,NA,CASSLISNQPQHF,TGTGCCAGCAGTTTGATTAGCAATCAGCCCCAGCATTTT
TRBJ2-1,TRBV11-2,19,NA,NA,CASSLGPPLPPVLAHEQFF,TGTGCCAGCAGCTTGGGACCCCCTCTACCCCCGGTCCTGGCGCATGAGCAGTTCTTC
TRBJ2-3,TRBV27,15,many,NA,CASSPTGISTDTQYF,TGTGCCAGCAGTCCAACGGGAATTAGCACAGATACGCAGTATTTT
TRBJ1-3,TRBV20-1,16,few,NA,CSARDPDRLSGNTIYF,TGCAGTGCTAGAGATCCCGACAGGCTCTCTGGAAACACCATATATTTT
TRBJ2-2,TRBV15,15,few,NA,CATSPSWTVTGELFF,TGTGCCACCAGCCCCAGCTGGACTGTCACCGGGGAGCTGTTTTTT
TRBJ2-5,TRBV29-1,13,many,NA,CSARPSPQETQYF,TGCAGCGCCCGACCTAGCCCCCAAGAGACCCAGTACTTC
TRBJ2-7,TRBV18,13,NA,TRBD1,CASSPDRANEQYF,TGTGCCAGCTCACCCGACAGGGCAAACGAGCAGTACTTC
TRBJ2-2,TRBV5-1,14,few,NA,CASSPRESDGELFF,TGCGCCAGCAGCCCTCGGGAGTCCGACGGGGAGCTGTTTTTT
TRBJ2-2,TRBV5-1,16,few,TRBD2,CASSPLAGAGTGELFF,TGCGCCAGCAGTCCACTAGCGGGAGCGGGCACCGGGGAGCTGTTTTTT
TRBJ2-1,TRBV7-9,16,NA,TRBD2,CASSPLTSGAYNEQFF,TGTGCCAGCAGCCCGCTCACTAGCGGAGCCTACAATGAGCAGTTCTTC
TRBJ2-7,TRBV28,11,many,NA,CASSTYNEQYF,TGTGCCAGCAGTACGTACAACGAGCAGTACTTC
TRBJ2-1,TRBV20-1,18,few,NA,CSARAVFYSGSRNNEQFF,TGCAGTGCTAGAGCCGTCTTTTACTCCGGGAGTCGGAACAATGAGCAGTTCTTC
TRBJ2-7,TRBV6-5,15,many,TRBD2,CASSYRASGNYEQYF,TGTGCCAGCAGTTATAGGGCTAGCGGGAACTACGAGCAGTACTTC
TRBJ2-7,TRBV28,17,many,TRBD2,CASSLRLAGGDTYEQYF,TGTGCCAGCAGTCTTCGACTAGCGGGAGGTGACACCTACGAGCAGTACTTC